The clone carrying this T cell receptor beta chain has a handful of counts. This CDR3 is built from 15 residues. V lost 3 bases and J 5 bases, leaving 13 bases between the germline ends. The germline V gene encodes CDR1 MNHEY and CDR2 SVGEGT. The record originates from a study of CD8 T cells in ankylosing spondylitis. TCRdb re-called the 5' RACE reads through MiXCR, storing one row per CDR3 protein. The table has about 400,000 distinct CDR3 sequences, roughly 20% seen once. This receptor was identified in a male donor with ankylosing spondylitis or in good health (not recorded which). Material for sequencing was blood, either unsorted or a sorted T cell fraction (not recorded which). The rearrangement uses TRBV6-2 or TRBV6-3 and TRBJ2-2; maybe TRBD1 (6 bases). The CDR3 loop reads CASSYFEGTTGELFF. Written as DNA, the CDR3 is TGTGCCAGCAGTTATTTTGAAGGGACAACCGGGGAGCTGTTTTTT.